Following are 30 T cell receptor beta chains from one sample sequenced in a study of T cells in women clearing cervical HPV infection. The protocol was immunoSEQ multiplex PCR, while the TCRdb copy is restricted to in-frame clones and leaves out a portion. The listing contains tens of thousands of clones. Sequences were obtained from blood buffy coat. The receptors were sampled from a woman aged 18 to 75 with a cervical HPV16 infection that either progressed to CIN3+ or cleared (not recorded which).

Comments on this clone: The read falls 3 residues short of the CDR3 end, and the missing part is taken from the germline J gene. This chain links TRBV5-1 with TRBJ2-7; 10 bases are a match to TRBD1. Germline lookup yields CDR1 SGHRS and CDR2 YFSETQ. This CDR3 is 15 amino acids long. The V segment lost 5 bases and the J segment 4 bases; nucleotides outside the gene matches: 9. The CDR3 loop is CASRSGTGVGYEQYF. CDR3 bases read: TGCGCCAGCAGGTCCGGGACAGGGGTGGGGTACGAG.

Remarks on this clone: The observed sequence ends 3 residues before the CDR3 terminus, with the missing tail filled in from the germline J gene. The chain carries TRBV19 and TRBJ2-4; 7 nucleotides line up with TRBD1. The germline gives CDR1 LNHDA, CDR2 SQIVND (reference sequence). The CDR3 consists of 15 residues. Trimming at V came to 5 bases and at J to 2 bases, leaving 6 bases not matched to a gene. The CDR3 region is CASSPHRGTKNIQYF. The sequenced CDR3 bases are TGTGCCAGTAGTCCTCACAGGGGAACCAAAAACATT.

Regarding this clone: The read falls 3 residues short of the CDR3 end, and the missing part is taken from the germline J gene. The J gene is TRBJ2-1, the V gene TRBV7-3; TRBD1 matches 9 bases. V was clipped by 6 bases and J by 7 bases; unmatched bases: 7. Germline V CDR1 and CDR2: SGHTA, FQGTGA. There are 14 residues in the CDR3. The CDR3 protein is CASRSDRGRNEQFF. Partial CDR3 DNA: TGTGCCAGCAGGTCCGACAGGGGGAGGAATGAG.

About this clone: The read halts 3 residues ahead of the CDR3 end, with the missing end drawn from the germline J gene. The chain has TRBV5-6 and TRBJ1-2, with D possibly being TRBD1 (5 bases). Trimming shortened V by 1 base and J by 2 bases, and 9 bases separated the two germline ends. This CDR3 is 14 amino acids long. CDR1 and CDR2 (germline): SGHDT, YYEEEE. Here the CDR3 reads CASSLRGLNYGYTF. The covered CDR3 bases are TGTGCCAGCAGCTTGAGGGGATTAAACTATGGC.

Details on this clone: The read halts 3 residues ahead of the CDR3 end, with the missing end drawn from the germline J gene. The rearrangement links TRBV5-6 to TRBJ2-4, with 7 bases that match TRBD1. Germline V gene data show CDR1 as SGHDT and CDR2 as YYEEEE. The CDR3 is 14 residues long. Trimming removed 0 bases from V and 4 bases from J; junction bases left unmatched: 1. The CDR3 sequence: CASSLGGQKNIQYF. Incomplete CDR3 DNA: TGTGCCAGCAGCTTGGGGGGACAGAAAAACATT.

As for this clone: The CDR3 end is not reached by the read, which stops 3 residues before it; the germline J gene fills it in. The chain uses TRBV18 and TRBJ1-2, with a possible D match to TRBD1 (5 bases). The CDR3 contains 15 residues. Germline CDR1 reads KGHSH; CDR2 reads LQKENI. The sequenced CDR3 bases are TGTGCCAGCTCACCAGACGGGACTAGCGCCTACGAC. Its translation is CASSPDGTSAYD. The entire CDR3 sequence reads CASSPDGTSAYDYTF.

With respect to this clone: The read gets to within 3 residues of the CDR3 end, and the germline J gene fills in the rest. Other DNA sequences in the same sample also yield this CDR3. This chain connects TRBV29-1 to TRBJ2-3, with TRBD2 matching 11 bases. With 4 bases clipped from V and 3 bases from J, the junction kept 3 bases outside the gene matches. Per germline, CDR1 SQVTM and CDR2 ANQGSEA. The CDR3 runs 14 residues. CDR3 DNA, as far as it was read: TGCAGCGTTGGACTAGCGGGGCGGACAGATACG. Translation: CSVGLAGRTDT. Given in full, the CDR3 is CSVGLAGRTDTQYF.

About this clone: Germline and junction disagree at one end, which may indicate a read error. The read ends 3 residues before the CDR3 terminus; that terminus is restored from the germline J gene. This chain joins TRBV4-2 and TRBJ2-3; 9 nucleotides match TRBD2. Per germline, CDR1 LGHNA and CDR2 YNFKEQ. The CDR3 sequence is 16 residues long. This CDR3 reads CASSQGLAGSTDTQYF. CDR3 DNA, as far as it was read: TGCGCCAGCAGTCAGGGACTAGCAGGAAGCACAGATACG.

In the case of this clone: The DNA ends 3 residues before the CDR3 does, and the rest of the CDR3 is filled in from the germline J gene. The rearrangement joins TRBV7-2 to TRBJ2-4; 7 nucleotides match TRBD1. Per the germline V gene, CDR1 is SGHTA and CDR2 is FQGNSA. There are 13 residues in the CDR3. CDR3 region: CASSLDRPYGQYF. The sequenced CDR3 bases are TGTGCCAGCAGCTTGGACAGGCCCTATGGT.

As for this clone: Read data end 3 residues before the CDR3 end; the end is taken from the germline J gene. This rearrangement joins TRBV7-2 to TRBJ1-1, with TRBD1 matching 8 bases. This CDR3 is 14 amino acids long. Trimming cost V 7 bases and J 0 bases; bases outside gene matches: 4. Per germline, CDR1 SGHTA and CDR2 FQGNSA. The CDR3 bases that were read are TGTGCCAGCAAGACAGGGGCTCTGAACACTGAA. Translating gives CASKTGALNTE. The entire CDR3 protein reads CASKTGALNTEAFF.

As to this clone: The read comes to an end 3 residues before the CDR3 does, leaving the germline J gene to fill in the end. The genes are TRBV15 and TRBJ1-2; 7 bases agree with TRBD1. The CDR3 is 14 residues long. Per the germline V gene, CDR1 is LNHNV and CDR2 is YYDKDF (reference sequence). Incomplete CDR3 DNA: TGTGCCACCAGCAGGGGGGAGGGGGCGGGCGGC. Protein sequence: CATSRGEGAGG. The CDR3 in full is CATSRGEGAGGYTF.

Comments on this clone: With the read ending 3 residues before the CDR3 end, the germline J gene is used to fill in that end. The chain recombines TRBV7-8 with TRBJ1-5; maybe TRBD1 (5 bases). Germline CDR1 reads SGHVS; CDR2 reads FQNEAQ. Trimming removed 1 base from V and 9 bases from J, with 7 bases in between. This CDR3 region has 12 residues. CDR3 bases read: TGTGCCAGCAGCTTAGGGGGCAGGCCC. It is translated as CASSLGGRP. The CDR3 as a whole reads CASSLGGRPQHF. Drawing the rest from reference TRBV7-8 and TRBJ1-5, the complete variable domain is GAGVSQSPRYKVAKRGQDVALRCDPISGHVSLFWYQQALGQGPEFLTYFQNEAQLDKSGLPSDRFFAERPEGSVSTLKIQRTQQEDSAVYLCASSLGGRPQHFGDGTRLSIL.

In regard to this clone: Sequencing ends 3 residues short of the CDR3 end; the germline J gene provides the rest. This chain joins TRBV7-9 and TRBJ2-2; 9 positions match TRBD1. The CDR3 runs 15 residues. Germline values: CDR1 SEHNR, CDR2 FQNEAQ (reference sequence). The CDR3 region is CASGWTGANNEKLFF. CDR3 DNA (partial): TGTGCCAGCGGCTGGACAGGGGCGAATAATGAAAAG.

Regarding this clone: The read finishes 3 residues shy of the CDR3 end, and the germline J gene is used to complete it. This rearrangement joins TRBV30 to TRBJ2-3, with D maybe TRBD1 (5 bases). V lost 2 bases and J lost 4, with 13 bases in between. The CDR3 has 14 amino acids. CDR1 and CDR2 (germline): GTSNPN, SVGIG (reference sequence). The part of the CDR3 DNA that was read is TGTGCCTGGAGTTCACAAGGGGTACCAGATACG. Protein product: CAWSSQGVPDT. The complete CDR3 reads CAWSSQGVPDTQYF.

About this clone: The CDR3 goes on 3 residues after the read ends, and that part is filled in from the germline J gene. The chain combines TRBV2 with TRBJ1-1, with D unresolved. The CDR3 contains 15 residues. V was cut by 5 bases and J by 7 bases, with 20 bases left in between. The V gene's germline CDR1 is SNHLY and CDR2 FYNNEI. The CDR3 protein is CASSSPPAGGGEAFF. The CDR3 bases that were read are TGTGCCAGCAGTTCCCCCCCGGCGGGAGGAGGTGAA.

A remark on this clone: From the germline J gene comes the end of the CDR3, since the read stops 3 residues before it. The V call is TRBV19, the J call TRBJ1-2, with a weak D call TRBD1 (6 bases). CDR3 length equals 12 residues. Germline lookup yields CDR1 LNHDA and CDR2 SQIVND (reference sequence). Trimming stripped 10 bases from V and 4 bases from J, with 13 bases between. This CDR3 is CATTWDIYGYTF. CDR3 bases read: TGTGCCACTACCTGGGACATCTATGGC.

In the case of this clone: Read coverage stops 3 residues before the CDR3 terminus; the germline J gene supplies the remainder. This rearrangement joins TRBV7-8 to TRBJ2-2; TRBD2 agrees at 7 bases. This CDR3 has 16 residues. Germline V gene data show CDR1 as SGHVS and CDR2 as FQNEAQ. V was clipped by 2 bases and J by 6 bases; unmatched bases: 9. The DNA read from the CDR3 is TGTGCCAGCAGCTTATGGGGGGGATTCAACGCCGGGGAG. Translating gives CASSLWGGFNAGE. In full, the CDR3 reads CASSLWGGFNAGELFF.

CDR3 bases read: TGTGCCAGCAGCCTTGGACAGGGGGTGTATGAA. It encodes CASSLGQGVYE. The whole CDR3 protein reads CASSLGQGVYEAFF. This chain links TRBV11-3 with TRBJ1-1; 10 bases match TRBD1. The CDR3 end lies 3 residues beyond the end of the read and is filled in from the germline J gene. This CDR3 has 14 amino acids. The V segment lost 5 bases and the J segment 7 bases; nucleotides outside the gene matches: 7. Germline CDR1 is SGHNT and CDR2 is YENEEA.

As to this clone: Sequencing ends 3 residues short of the CDR3 end; the germline J gene provides the rest. V and J are TRBV6-4 and TRBJ2-5, with 12 bases identical to TRBD1. In germline, CDR1 is MRHNA, CDR2 SNTAGT. J was trimmed by 5 bases and V by 6 bases; bases with no gene match: 4. CDR3 length: 14 amino acids. The CDR3 loop reads CASSAGTGGETQYF. CDR3 DNA, as far as it was read: TGTGCCAGCAGCGCAGGGACAGGGGGCGAGACC.

As concerns this clone: Read data end 3 residues before the CDR3 end; the end is taken from the germline J gene. V usage is TRBV7-3 and J usage is TRBJ2-6; 7 positions agree with TRBD2. The CDR3 covers 17 residues. V lost 7 bases and J lost 1; bases outside the gene matches: 10. Germline CDR1 and CDR2: SGHTA and FQGTGA. The sequenced part of the CDR3 DNA is TGTGCCAGCACCGGGGGAGGGAATTGGTCTGGGGCCAACGTC. Protein product: CASTGGGNWSGANV. The whole CDR3 protein is CASTGGGNWSGANVLTF.

Worth noting for this clone: Read data end 3 residues before the CDR3 end; the end is taken from the germline J gene. The genes are TRBV6-2 or TRBV6-3 and TRBJ2-4; tentatively, D is TRBD1 (5 bases). This CDR3 spans 14 amino acids. V was trimmed by 5 bases and J by 0 bases, leaving 8 bases between them. Germline CDR1 and CDR2: MNHEY and SVGEGT. The CDR3 bases that were read are TGTGCCAGCAGTCTGCAGGGAGCCAAAAACATT. It is translated as CASSLQGAKNI. The full CDR3 reads CASSLQGAKNIQYF.

Worth noting for this clone: The CDR3 is cut off 3 residues early in the read; its end comes from the germline J gene. V is TRBV6-2 or TRBV6-3 and J is TRBJ1-4, with 9 bases aligning to TRBD1. Trimming took 6 bases from V and 8 from J; bases not matched to a gene: 16. Germline loops: CDR1 MNHEY, CDR2 SVGEGT. The CDR3 loop spans 17 amino acids. The CDR3 protein is CASSPRRTDRGKEKLFF. The CDR3 DNA, read in part, is TGTGCCAGCAGCCCGCGACGAACAGACAGGGGGAAGGAAAAA.

On this clone itself: Sequencing ends 3 residues short of the CDR3 end; the germline J gene provides the rest. This sequence joins TRBV18 and TRBJ2-4; D call uncertain. The germline CDR1 and CDR2 sequences are KGHSH and LQKENI. The CDR3 is made up of 15 amino acids. The sequenced CDR3 bases are TGTGCCAGCTCACCCACTAACCGTCCTAACTATGGT. Amino acid sequence: CASSPTNRPNYG. The full CDR3 protein is CASSPTNRPNYGQYF. Drawing the rest from reference TRBV18 and TRBJ2-4, the complete variable domain is NAGVMQNPRHLVRRRGQEARLRCSPMKGHSHVYWYRQLPEEGLKFMVYLQKENIIDESGMPKERFSAEFPKEGPSILRIQQVVRGDSAAYFCASSPTNRPNYGQYFGAGTRLSVL.

Turning to this clone: The read gets to within 3 residues of the CDR3 end, and the germline J gene fills in the rest. The chain joins TRBV18 to TRBJ1-1, with D perhaps TRBD1 (5 bases). CDR3 length: 14 amino acids. Per the germline V gene, CDR1 is KGHSH and CDR2 is LQKENI. Trimming stripped 2 bases from V and 6 bases from J, with 13 bases between. Incomplete CDR3 DNA: TGTGCCAGCTCACCAAATGGGGGACTCTCTGAA. It translates to CASSPNGGLSE. The full CDR3 protein is CASSPNGGLSEAFF.

Comments on this clone: The read ends 3 residues before the CDR3 terminus; that terminus is restored from the germline J gene. The chain combines TRBV20-1 with TRBJ2-1; no reliable D call. V was shortened by 2 bases and J by 3 bases, with 8 bases between the two germline ends. Germline CDR1 and CDR2: DFQATT and SNEGSKA (reference sequence). The CDR3 is 13 residues long. The part of the CDR3 DNA that was read is TGCAGTGCTAGAAAGCCGGGCTACAATGAG. Translation gives CSARKPGYNE. The whole CDR3 sequence is CSARKPGYNEQFF.

Here the CDR3 reads CASSRQAAYEQYF. CDR3 DNA (partial): TGTGCCAGCTCGCGACAGGCCGCCTACGAG. The gene calls are TRBV18 and TRBJ2-7; possible D gene TRBD1, 6 bases. The read comes to an end 3 residues before the CDR3 does, leaving the germline J gene to fill in the end. The CDR3 runs 13 residues. V was pared by 6 bases and J by 2 bases, with 11 bases between. Germline assignment: CDR1 KGHSH and CDR2 LQKENI.

Comment on this clone: The missing CDR3 end, 3 residues past where the read stops, is filled in from the germline J gene. The chain carries TRBV10-3 and TRBJ1-1, with D possibly TRBD1 on 6 matching bases. CDR3 length: 15 amino acids. Germline CDR1 reads ENHRY; CDR2 reads SYGVKD. The V end lost 3 bases, the J end lost 1 base, and 12 bases lay between the germline ends. CDR3 DNA, as far as it was read: TGTGCCATCAGTGATGGGCCGGGACAGAACACTGAA. This sequence encodes CAISDGPGQNTE. The CDR3 reads in full as CAISDGPGQNTEAFF.

With regard to this clone: The sequence runs out 3 residues before the end of the CDR3; the remainder is reconstructed from the germline J gene. The chain carries TRBV5-6 and TRBJ2-5, with 8 bases identical to TRBD2. The CDR3 covers 15 residues. V gave up 4 bases and J gave up 4 bases; unmatched junction bases: 9. Germline-derived CDR1 and CDR2 are SGHDT and YYEEEE. Partial CDR3 DNA: TGTGCCAGCAGCCATCGCAGGGCGGGGGGAGAGACC. This gives the protein CASSHRRAGGET. The full CDR3 is CASSHRRAGGETQYF.

As to this clone: The CDR3 end is not reached by the read, which stops 3 residues before it; the germline J gene fills it in. This chain connects TRBV2 to TRBJ2-5, with D possibly matching TRBD1 (6 bases). CDR3 length: 14 amino acids. V lost 5 bases, J lost 1 base, and 11 bases lay in between. CDR1 and CDR2 (germline): SNHLY, FYNNEI. Partial CDR3 DNA: TGTGCCAGCAGTTCAGGGGTTGCCCAAGAGACC. It translates to CASSSGVAQET. The entire CDR3 protein reads CASSSGVAQETQYF.

With respect to this clone: The CDR3 is cut off 3 residues early in the read; its end comes from the germline J gene. This chain uses TRBV7-2 with TRBJ2-7, with 7 nucleotides matching TRBD1. The CDR3 runs to 14 residues. The germline CDR1 and CDR2 sequences are SGHTA and FQGNSA. Trimming cost V 2 bases and J 2 bases; bases outside gene matches: 3. CDR3 protein: CASSLMGQTYEQYF. CDR3 DNA (partial): TGTGCCAGCAGCTTAATGGGACAGACCTACGAG.